Listed below are T cell receptor beta chains from one sample, sequenced in a study of CD8 T cells in ankylosing spondylitis. From the 5' RACE reads, TCRdb called clonotypes with MiXCR, one entry per CDR3 protein. Of 750,000 to 850,000 distinct CDR3 sequences listed, about 12% are singletons. What was sequenced was blood, either unsorted or a sorted T cell fraction (not recorded which). The receptors shown here come from a male donor with ankylosing spondylitis. Each CDR3 is given without its conserved first and last residue. A D gene is named only where the DNA matches it firmly.

CDR3 protein	J gene	D gene	V gene
ASQLGGTSSYEQY	TRBJ2-7	-	TRBV28
ASSLALALQETQY	TRBJ2-5	-	TRBV7-9
ASSPWKLTYEQY	TRBJ2-7	-	TRBV28
SARGTGGIGYEQY	TRBJ2-7	TRBD1	TRBV20-1
SAQNSPVVDMGNTIY	TRBJ1-3	-	TRBV20-1
ASSLMDRGEAF	TRBJ1-1	-	TRBV5-1
ASSEYRTGGETQY	TRBJ2-5	TRBD1	TRBV25-1
SVESAGDYGYT	TRBJ1-2	-	TRBV29-1
ASSTPARGLGGELF	TRBJ2-2	-	TRBV28
ASSLRARGENTEAF	TRBJ1-1	-	TRBV5-1
SAIPGGPGTEAF	TRBJ1-1	TRBD1	TRBV20-1
ASSQVNQETYEQY	TRBJ2-7	-	TRBV3-1
AIKGTGVDTQY	TRBJ2-3	TRBD1	TRBV10-3
SVDGLYTDTQY	TRBJ2-3	-	TRBV29-1
ASSSPLGRAYEQY	TRBJ2-7	-	TRBV28
ASSQRGGDETQY	TRBJ2-5	-	TRBV3-1
ASSWGTGEKLF	TRBJ1-4	-	TRBV6-5
ASSTASGDEKLF	TRBJ1-4	-	TRBV12-3/TRBV12-4
SALSTGGQTEAF	TRBJ1-1	-	TRBV20-1
AISRTGMNTEAF	TRBJ1-1	TRBD1	TRBV10-3
ASSSRLSEKLF	TRBJ1-4	-	TRBV11-2
ASSQDRGQGARGYGYT	TRBJ1-2	TRBD1	TRBV4-3